This is a list of T cell receptor beta chains from one sample in a study of human T cells and chemical hapten exposure. Via MiXCR, TCRdb re-called the RACE reads, giving one row per CDR3 protein. The sample yields 95,000 to 150,000 distinct CDR3 sequences, about 13% seen once. This sample comprised whole blood, obtained in connection with sensitization to the hapten diphenylcyclopropenone (DPC). The receptors originated from a woman aged 18-29 years with alopecia areata. Some clones in this sample may be carry-over from other donors' samples. Both conserved end residues are part of each CDR3.

V gene: TRBV29-1; J gene: TRBJ2-7; CDR3 protein: CSVESADYEQYF
V gene: TRBV12-3/TRBV12-4; J gene: TRBJ1-2; CDR3 protein: CASSARTNGYTF
V gene: TRBV30; J gene: TRBJ1-5; CDR3 protein: CAWSLGRVGQPQHF
V gene: TRBV9; J gene: TRBJ2-1; CDR3 protein: CASSIWDYPNEQFF
V gene: TRBV9; J gene: TRBJ1-1; CDR3 protein: CASSVDRYMDGEAFF
V gene: TRBV6-5; J gene: TRBJ2-2; CDR3 protein: CASSSHGLAANTGELFF
V gene: TRBV7-2; J gene: TRBJ2-6; CDR3 protein: CASSFRAGSGANVLTF
V gene: TRBV6-2/TRBV6-3; J gene: TRBJ1-2; CDR3 protein: CASRQPGSSSGYTF
V gene: TRBV7-9; J gene: TRBJ2-1; CDR3 protein: CASSSGSTMSLEQFF
V gene: TRBV5-5; J gene: TRBJ1-6; CDR3 protein: CASSLTGGSPLHF
V gene: TRBV10-1; J gene: TRBJ1-1; CDR3 protein: CASSDLGPTEAFF
V gene: TRBV5-6; J gene: TRBJ1-6; CDR3 protein: CASSLGQGNSPLHF
V gene: TRBV12-3/TRBV12-4; J gene: TRBJ2-2; CDR3 protein: CASTPTGGAGELFF
V gene: TRBV30; J gene: TRBJ1-6; CDR3 protein: CACPKDQDIYSPLHF
V gene: TRBV6-5; J gene: TRBJ1-2; CDR3 protein: CASSYSVTGGPNYGYTF
V gene: TRBV10-2; J gene: TRBJ2-3; CDR3 protein: CASWASGTDTQYF
V gene: TRBV12-3/TRBV12-4; J gene: TRBJ2-7; CDR3 protein: CASSLAGQVSYEQYF
V gene: TRBV30; J gene: TRBJ2-7; CDR3 protein: CAWETFSYEQYF
V gene: TRBV18; J gene: TRBJ2-5; CDR3 protein: CASSPGGTETQYF
V gene: TRBV12-5; J gene: TRBJ1-5; CDR3 protein: CASGFIPLGALLNQPQHF
V gene: TRBV12-3/TRBV12-4; J gene: TRBJ1-1; CDR3 protein: CASSLGGANTEAFF
V gene: TRBV9; J gene: TRBJ2-3; CDR3 protein: CASSASGVTDTQYF
V gene: TRBV12-3/TRBV12-4; J gene: TRBJ2-3; CDR3 protein: CASSPGLTDTQYF
V gene: TRBV11-3; J gene: TRBJ2-2; CDR3 protein: CASSLGTLAGELFF
V gene: TRBV2; J gene: TRBJ1-2; CDR3 protein: CASSERQGLRGYTF
V gene: TRBV7-9; J gene: TRBJ1-6; CDR3 protein: CASSLVGSSYNSPLHF
V gene: TRBV18; J gene: TRBJ2-1; CDR3 protein: CASSPPESYNEQFF
V gene: TRBV7-9; J gene: TRBJ2-6; CDR3 protein: CASRNTGMEWSGANVLTF
V gene: TRBV9; J gene: TRBJ1-1; CDR3 protein: CASGRRQANTEAFF
V gene: TRBV11-2; J gene: TRBJ1-6; CDR3 protein: CASSLDWAGNSPLHF
V gene: TRBV7-6; J gene: TRBJ2-2; CDR3 protein: CASSLATGHTGELFF
V gene: TRBV5-5; J gene: TRBJ1-1; CDR3 protein: CAAHEIRGLDMNTEAFF
V gene: TRBV2; J gene: TRBJ2-1; CDR3 protein: CASKVGWGTDQFF
V gene: TRBV6-5; J gene: TRBJ1-1; CDR3 protein: CASSRLTNTEAFF
V gene: TRBV7-9; J gene: TRBJ2-7; CDR3 protein: CASSLAEEQYF
V gene: TRBV6-5; J gene: TRBJ1-2; CDR3 protein: CASRDTNYGYTF
V gene: TRBV7-9; J gene: TRBJ2-5; CDR3 protein: CASSSPGWTTETQYF
V gene: TRBV18; J gene: TRBJ1-6; CDR3 protein: CASSQTGGEYNSPLHF
V gene: TRBV20-1; J gene: TRBJ2-5; CDR3 protein: CSAASGTSGGVRETQYF
V gene: TRBV2; J gene: TRBJ2-2; CDR3 protein: CASKPQGGVAGELFF
V gene: TRBV7-9; J gene: TRBJ1-5; CDR3 protein: CASSTYNQPQHF
V gene: TRBV12-3/TRBV12-4; J gene: TRBJ1-5; CDR3 protein: CASSFGPGQPQHF
V gene: TRBV18; J gene: TRBJ2-3; CDR3 protein: CASSPRIAGATDTQYF
V gene: TRBV6-5; J gene: TRBJ1-5; CDR3 protein: CASSLGPNQPQHF
V gene: TRBV5-1; J gene: TRBJ2-1; CDR3 protein: CASSGGKDNEQFF
V gene: TRBV6-5; J gene: TRBJ2-4; CDR3 protein: CASSYSATPGGGKNIQYF
V gene: TRBV5-1; J gene: TRBJ1-5; CDR3 protein: CASSPTGQGGNQPQHF
V gene: TRBV4-2; J gene: TRBJ2-7; CDR3 protein: CASSQASGGRGPPYEQYF
V gene: TRBV6-5; J gene: TRBJ2-2; CDR3 protein: CASSRGPIGGTGELFF
V gene: TRBV20-1; J gene: TRBJ1-1; CDR3 protein: CSARPYREARARGEAFF
V gene: TRBV25-1; J gene: TRBJ1-2; CDR3 protein: CASSDGGLVYTF
V gene: TRBV7-6; J gene: TRBJ2-3; CDR3 protein: CASSFLASAGEADTQYF
V gene: TRBV20-1; J gene: TRBJ2-5; CDR3 protein: CSARGRGRASGGTQETQYF
V gene: TRBV15; J gene: TRBJ2-5; CDR3 protein: CATSRDLRQETQYF
V gene: TRBV2; J gene: TRBJ1-1; CDR3 protein: CASSEEVGRGGISQGTEAFF
V gene: TRBV5-1; J gene: TRBJ2-7; CDR3 protein: CASRGGTNYEQYF
V gene: TRBV7-2; J gene: TRBJ1-3; CDR3 protein: CASSRGGTGVYF
V gene: TRBV9; J gene: TRBJ2-1; CDR3 protein: CASSAGGGHPKNEQFF
V gene: TRBV14; J gene: TRBJ2-7; CDR3 protein: CASSQSPGQATYEQYF
V gene: TRBV12-3/TRBV12-4; J gene: TRBJ1-3; CDR3 protein: CASSLVVDNTIYF